This paragraph covers one T cell receptor beta chain sequence. Its specificity is unknown. Replicate PCRs run on sorted subsets employed approximately 200 ng DNA, about 27,000 T cell genomes. The assay was immunoSEQ multiplex PCR, and TCRdb's table has in-frame clones only and misses some. The table shows about 2.1 million clones, with 93% occurring only once. The V end was cut by 0 bases, the J end by 6 bases, with 7 bases between. CDR3 length: 13 amino acids. The germline V gene has CDR1 LNHNV and CDR2 YYDKDF (reference sequence). The sample is drawn from a study of shared clonotypes between healthy human individuals. The naive CD8 population came from CD45RO-negative cells selected for CCR7, without terminally differentiated effector memory CD45RA+ cells. Study-level points and caveats: Large sequencing depth failed to make sorted-subset sequencing complete, rarefaction showed. The study found lower generation probabilities in non-shared clonotypes than in those shared by all four donors. In this cohort, only blood was sampled, and tissue repertoires likely differ.

The source is a man between 18 and 35 years old in good health. Some clones in this sample may be carry-over from other donors' samples. The chain joins TRBV15 to TRBJ2-3; unclear D gene. Sequenced: naive CD8+ T cells from PBMCs. The CDR3, as DNA: TGTGCCACCAGCAGAGAACGGCGCGATACGCAGTATTTT. Translated: CATSRERRDTQYF.